The T cell receptor beta chain under discussion was sequenced for a study of cytomegalovirus exposure and HLA in healthy donors. Study results and limitations: Researchers catalogued 150 or so TCR beta chains as cytomegalovirus-associated. Donors belonging to an Asian-associated ancestry cluster reportedly showed fewer N-insertions in productive TCRs than the roughly 670-donor mean, according to what a later analysis found.

Primers for the PCR totalled 60 Vbeta and 13 Jbeta. In the authors' workflow: In a later analysis, 75 million to 85 million unique TCR beta chains included roughly 11 million shared by two or more donors. TCRdb keeps only in-frame clones here, not all; method: immunoSEQ multiplex PCR. V, J and clone size derive from that table, while D and trimming were established from the DNA sequence. The sample comprises approximately 160,000 clones, 65% to 80% of which are singletons, and 3% to 3.5% rests with the top ten. This clone was seen a handful of times. The antigen is unknown. With V trimmed by 6 bases and J by 4 bases, 6 bases remained unmatched. The CDR3 extends over 14 amino acids. Germline V gene data show CDR1 as SNHLY and CDR2 as FYNNEI.

The chain joins TRBV2 to TRBJ1-1; the match to TRBD1 covers 9 bases. This receptor was identified in a woman between 50 and 59 years old in good health and CMV-seropositive. Material for sequencing was PBMCs. The CDR3 DNA follows: TGTGCCAGCAGATCGACAGGGGGAGCCACTGAAGCTTTCTTT. Translated: CASRSTGGATEAFF.